These 31 T cell receptor beta chains were sequenced from one sample in a study of blood T cells in healthy people across ages. Next came a second PCR, run for about 6 to 11 cycles, which used a sample-barcoded 5' primer along with a J-beta primer mix. TCRdb re-called the 5' RACE reads with MiXCR, one entry per CDR3 protein. Of just under 900,000 distinct CDR3 sequences listed, around 28% are singletons. Sequenced material: blood. The receptor set was obtained from an elderly woman in good health.

V and J are TRBV7-2 and TRBJ2-1, with a possible D match to TRBD1 (5 bases). The CDR3 sequence is 14 residues long. Trimming cost V 5 bases and J 12 bases, with 20 bases left between them. Germline-derived CDR1 and CDR2 are SGHTA and FQGNSA. CDR3 nucleotides: TGTGCCAGCAGCGATGAGACAGCTACAATAGGGCAGTTCTTC. Translation: CASSDETATIGQFF.

This clonotype was detected a few times. The chain is built from TRBV12-3 or TRBV12-4 and TRBJ1-2; TRBD1 might be the D (6 bases). The CDR3 is 13 residues long. V lost 6 bases to trimming and J lost 8 bases, with 16 bases between them. In DNA form, the CDR3 reads TGTGCCAGCAGCCCAGGACAGCTGAGCGGCTACACCTTC. This sequence encodes CASSPGQLSGYTF.

J is TRBJ1-1 and V is TRBV6-2 or TRBV6-3; tentatively, D is TRBD1 (6 bases). V lost 2 bases and J lost 4, with 20 bases in between. In germline, CDR1 is MNHEY, CDR2 SVGEGT. The CDR3 totals 17 residues. The CDR3 protein is CASSYGGGRAWATEAFF. CDR3 coding DNA: TGTGCCAGCAGTTACGGGGGCGGCAGGGCTTGGGCCACTGAAGCTTTCTTT.

The V and J genes are TRBV24-1 and TRBJ1-5; no definite D call. This CDR3 is 12 amino acids long. Germline V gene data show CDR1 as KGHDR and CDR2 as SFDVKD. The V end lost 9 bases, the J end lost 1 base, and 6 bases lay between the germline ends. CDR3 in DNA: TGTGCCACCGGGGAGAGCAATCAGCCCCAGCATTTT. This sequence encodes CATGESNQPQHF.

The genes are TRBV19 and TRBJ1-2; D possibly corresponds to TRBD1 (5 bases). Trimming took off 7 bases at V and 6 bases at J, with 18 bases between the two ends. The CDR3 length is 14 residues. The V gene's germline CDR1 is LNHDA and CDR2 SQIVND (reference sequence). The CDR3 DNA reads TGTGCCAGTACCAAGACAGAACCTTGGGATGGCTACACCTTC. Protein sequence: CASTKTEPWDGYTF.

The rearrangement uses TRBV29-1 and TRBJ2-5; D unclear. V lost 0 bases and J 2 bases, leaving 16 bases between the germline ends. Germline loops: CDR1 SQVTM, CDR2 ANQGSEA. The CDR3 contains 16 residues. CDR3 protein: CSVEDGVPRMQETQYF. CDR3 coding DNA: TGCAGCGTTGAAGATGGGGTGCCCCGGATGCAAGAGACCCAGTACTTC.

The chain has TRBV20-1 and TRBJ2-5; D gene ambiguous. Per germline, CDR1 DFQATT and CDR2 SNEGSKA (reference sequence). The CDR3 runs to 11 residues. Deletions cut 7 bases from V and 1 base from J, with 7 bases between. The DNA of the CDR3 is TGCAGTGTTTCCTCCCAAGAGACCCAGTACTTC. It translates to CSVSSQETQYF.

This rearrangement joins TRBV7-2 to TRBJ2-1; D is possibly TRBD2 (6 bases). Germline CDR1 reads SGHTA; CDR2 reads FQGNSA. V lost 8 bases and J 9 bases, leaving 20 bases between the germline ends. There are 14 residues in the CDR3. The CDR3 region is CASHPGGTPSEQFF. The CDR3 DNA is TGTGCCAGCCACCCTGGCGGGACGCCTAGTGAGCAGTTCTTC.

In its sample, this clonotype was seen once. The chain combines TRBV5-1 with TRBJ1-1, with a tentative D call TRBD1 (5 bases). V was shortened by 4 bases and J by 1 base, with 11 bases between the two germline ends. The germline V gene encodes CDR1 SGHRS and CDR2 YFSETQ. The CDR3 is 14 residues long. The CDR3 loop is CASSLTETNTEAFF. CDR3 coding DNA: TGCGCCAGCAGCCTGACAGAGACGAACACTGAAGCTTTCTTT.

This clonotype was recorded once. This rearrangement joins TRBV20-1 to TRBJ2-1; D gene uncertain. The CDR3 covers 17 residues. With 0 bases removed from V and 4 bases from J, the gap between germline ends came to 19 bases. Germline loops: CDR1 DFQATT, CDR2 SNEGSKA (reference sequence). In DNA form, the CDR3 reads TGCAGTGCTAGAGATTGGGGATTATCTAGTGCTTACAATGAGCAGTTCTTC. Translation: CSARDWGLSSAYNEQFF.

The gene calls are TRBV6-6 and TRBJ1-2; the match to TRBD1 covers 8 bases. The CDR3 spans 16 residues. V was pared by 6 bases and J by 4 bases, with 13 bases of the junction left unmatched. The V gene's germline CDR1 is MNHNY and CDR2 SVGAGI (reference sequence). The CDR3 protein is CASSFNPTQGGYGYTF. Written as DNA, the CDR3 is TGTGCCAGCAGCTTCAACCCCACACAGGGGGGCTATGGCTACACCTTC.

V usage is TRBV21-1 and J usage is TRBJ2-4; the D call of TRBD1 is as the table states it, not checked on the DNA. The J call may be mistaken, given a closer DNA end match to TRBJ2-5. TRBV21-1 constitutes a pseudogene. This CDR3 contains 19 residues. The CDR3 DNA follows: TGTGCCAGCAGCAAAGAGGAACGGACAGGGGAGTTCGGGCGTGAGACCCAGTACTTC. This gives the protein CASSKEERTGEFGRETQYF.

This clonotype has only a few counts. CDR3 in amino acids: CASSPTGGMNIQYF. The CDR3 DNA reads as TGCGCCAGCAGCCCGACAGGGGGCATGAACATTCAGTACTTC. This chain connects TRBV4-1 to TRBJ2-4; 10 bases are shared with TRBD1. Germline assignment: CDR1 MGHRA and CDR2 YSYEKL. Unmatched junction bases numbered 4, after V lost 4 bases and J lost 7 bases. The CDR3 loop spans 14 amino acids.

In the case of this clonotype: A much larger clone lies one base from this, so it may be a read error. The J gene is TRBJ1-1, the V gene TRBV6-1, with 8 nucleotides matching TRBD1. The germline V gene encodes CDR1 MNHNS and CDR2 SASEGT. The CDR3 totals 14 residues. Losses at the gene ends were 10 bases for V and 3 bases for J; bases not matched to a gene: 10. The CDR3 spells CANTHDRGDTEAFF. For the CDR3, the DNA is TGTGCCAACACTCACGACAGGGGTGACACTGAAGCTTTCTTT.

This chain connects TRBV5-4 to TRBJ2-3; no clear D gene. CDR3 length equals 15 residues. With 5 bases removed from V and 0 bases from J, the gap between germline ends came to 13 bases. Germline V gene lookup returns CDR1 SGHNT and CDR2 YYREEE (reference sequence). In nucleotides, the CDR3 is TGTGCCAGCAGATCCCGGACGGAAAGCACAGATACGCAGTATTTT. Protein product: CASRSRTESTDTQYF. The whole variable domain, remainder taken from reference TRBV5-4 and TRBJ2-3, is ETGVTQSPTHLIKTRGQQVTLRCSSQSGHNTVSWYQQALGQGPQFIFQYYREEENGRGNFPPRFSGLQFPNYSSELNVNALELDDSALYLCASRSRTESTDTQYFGPGTRLTVL.

This clonotype was seen a few times. The genes are TRBV28 and TRBJ2-1, with 7 bases that match TRBD2. V shed 10 bases, J shed 9 bases, and the junction held 12 bases outside the gene matches. The CDR3 contains 13 residues. Germline V gene lookup returns CDR1 MDHEN and CDR2 SYDVKM. CDR3 loop: CANREAGRPEQFF. CDR3 sequence (DNA): TGTGCCAACCGGGAGGCGGGACGGCCTGAGCAGTTCTTC.

The rearrangement joins TRBV7-2 to TRBJ2-7; D is undetermined. This CDR3 contains 13 residues. V shed 4 bases and J shed 7 bases, with 14 bases lying between them. Germline loops: CDR1 SGHTA, CDR2 FQGNSA. The CDR3 DNA reads as TGTGCCAGCAGCTCCCGACTTTACAATGAGCAGTACTTC. Translated: CASSSRLYNEQYF.

In its sample, this clonotype was seen once. The V gene is TRBV7-2, the J gene TRBJ2-4; D unresolved. Germline-derived CDR1 and CDR2 are SGHTA and FQGNSA. The CDR3 has 13 amino acids. Trimming took off 3 bases at V and 4 bases at J, with 7 bases between the two ends. CDR3 nucleotide sequence: TGTGCCAGCAGCTTCGGACCGAAAAACATTCAGTACTTC. This codes for CASSFGPKNIQYF.

There are many counts of this clonotype. The rearrangement links TRBV29-1 to TRBJ1-1; a weak D match, TRBD1 (5 bases). The germline V gene encodes CDR1 SQVTM and CDR2 ANQGSEA. This CDR3 region has 13 residues. Trimming shortened V by 3 bases and J by 4 bases, and 12 bases separated the two germline ends. Here the CDR3 DNA reads TGCAGCGTTGACGGACAAAGGTCCACTGAAGCTTTCTTT. Protein: CSVDGQRSTEAFF.

The CDR3 spells CASGHRGTQYF. CDR3 sequence (DNA): TGTGCCAGCGGTCACAGGGGAACGCAGTATTTT. This chain uses TRBV2 with TRBJ2-3, with 7 bases that match TRBD1. CDR3 length equals 11 residues. With V trimmed by 8 bases and J by 9 bases, 5 bases remained unmatched. Germline CDR1 is SNHLY and CDR2 is FYNNEI.

In the case of this clonotype: This may arise from a read error, as a much more abundant clone is one base away. The V call is TRBV10-3, the J call TRBJ1-2, with D unresolved. Germline V gene lookup returns CDR1 ENHRY and CDR2 SYGVKD. This CDR3 is built from 12 residues. This CDR3 reads CAISDDTYGCTF. CDR3 in DNA: TGTGCCATCTCGGACGATACCTATGGCTGCACCTTC.

This clonotype was seen more than once but under ten times. This sequence joins TRBV10-3 and TRBJ1-5, with 11 bases aligning to TRBD1. The CDR3 is 16 residues long. The germline V gene has CDR1 ENHRY and CDR2 SYGVKD. Germline trimming cut 4 bases from V and 3 bases from J; bases unmatched to any gene: 5. This CDR3 reads CAISGGTGGTNQPQHF. The DNA of the CDR3 is TGTGCCATCAGTGGGGGGACAGGGGGTACCAATCAGCCCCAGCATTTT.

Many counts were recorded for this clonotype. The rearrangement uses TRBV7-2 and TRBJ2-1, with D possibly being TRBD1 (6 bases). V lost 5 bases, J lost 6 bases, and 17 bases lay in between. The CDR3 has 15 residues. Germline values: CDR1 SGHTA, CDR2 FQGNSA. The CDR3 protein is CASSPEPGHPNEQFF. In nucleotides, the CDR3 is TGTGCCAGCAGCCCAGAACCGGGACACCCCAATGAGCAGTTCTTC. Combining the CDR3 with reference TRBV7-2 and TRBJ2-1 gives the whole variable domain GAGVSQSPSNKVTEKGKDVELRCDPISGHTALYWYRQSLGQGLEFLIYFQGNSAPDKSGLPSDRFSAERTGGSVSTLTIQRTQQEDSAVYLCASSPEPGHPNEQFFGPGTRLTVL.

The chain recombines TRBV19 with TRBJ2-7; 7 bases map to TRBD1. The ends lost 2 bases at V and 6 bases at J; junction bases unmatched: 7. The CDR3 sequence is 14 residues long. Per the germline V gene, CDR1 is LNHDA and CDR2 is SQIVND (reference sequence). The CDR3 reads CASSIPGQSREQYF. The CDR3 bases are TGTGCCAGTAGTATACCGGGACAGAGCCGCGAGCAGTACTTC.

A few counts support this clonotype. This sequence may be a read error, since a much larger clone differs from it by one base. The chain employs TRBV7-9 and TRBJ2-5, with 7 bases fitting TRBD1. The length of the CDR3 is 13 residues. The germline CDR1 and CDR2 sequences are SEHNR and FQNEAQ (reference sequence). J gave up 11 bases and V 5 bases, and 11 bases lay outside the gene matches. The CDR3 DNA is TGTGCCAGCAGCCCCTTTGACAGGGCTGAGCAGTACTTC. Translation gives CASSPFDRAEQYF.

The rearrangement uses TRBV25-1 and TRBJ2-5; D gene ambiguous. The CDR3 loop spans 14 amino acids. Looked up from germline, CDR1 is MGHDK and CDR2 is SYGVNS. V shed 6 bases and J shed 11 bases, with 22 bases lying between them. The CDR3: CASSAGISSVRQYF. The CDR3 nucleotides read TGTGCCAGCAGCGCCGGAATATCTTCTGTGAGGCAGTACTTC.

This clonotype has only a few counts. It may be a read error: a sequence one base away is much more abundant. V is TRBV7-9 and J is TRBJ1-2; tentative D call: TRBD1 (5 bases). This CDR3 comprises 16 residues. Germline CDR1 SEHNR, CDR2 FQNEAQ (reference sequence). V lost 1 base to trimming and J lost 3 bases, with 15 bases between them. The DNA of the CDR3 is TGTGCCAGCAGCTTAGGGGCGGGGCAGGGAGACTATGGCTACACCTTC. Its protein product is CASSLGAGQGDYGYTF.

This clonotype came up many times. The chain uses TRBV11-2 and TRBJ2-3; D unclear. Germline loops: CDR1 SGHAT, CDR2 FQNNGV. V shed 5 bases and J shed 3 bases, with 12 bases lying between them. CDR3 length equals 14 residues. The CDR3 DNA follows: TGTGCCAGCAGCCCCAGGATCCGGACAGATACGCAGTATTTT. Translation: CASSPRIRTDTQYF.

This clonotype was observed at least ten times. The chain combines TRBV7-2 with TRBJ2-5, with 7 bases that match TRBD2. CDR3 length equals 15 residues. Germline CDR1 SGHTA, CDR2 FQGNSA. With 5 bases clipped from V and 5 bases from J, the junction kept 11 bases outside the gene matches. CDR3 sequence reads: CASSGNPERGETQYF. CDR3 bases: TGTGCCAGCAGCGGAAACCCCGAGCGGGGCGAGACCCAGTACTTC.

Ten or more counts support this clonotype. The chain uses TRBV2 and TRBJ2-3, with D possibly being TRBD1 (6 bases). Trimming stripped 6 bases from V and 4 bases from J, with 11 bases between. The CDR3 has 13 residues. CDR1 is SNHLY and CDR2 is FYNNEI in the germline V gene. CDR3 DNA: TGTGCCAGCAGGCACACAGGGTCAGATACGCAGTATTTT. This translates into CASRHTGSDTQYF.

This clonotype has a count of ten or more. The V and J genes are TRBV3-1 and TRBJ1-1; D ambiguous. The CDR3 contains 14 residues. Germline values: CDR1 LGHDT, CDR2 YNNKEL (reference sequence). The V and J ends lost 1 base and 5 bases respectively, with 11 bases between them. In DNA form, the CDR3 reads TGTGCCAGCAGCCAAGGGACTCTAAGAACTGAAGCTTTCTTT. It is translated as CASSQGTLRTEAFF.